The text below deals with one T cell receptor beta chain. Other DNA sequences in the sample encode the same CDR3. A multiplex PCR was run with 60 Vbeta primers and 13 Jbeta primers. This table comes from immunoSEQ multiplex PCR, and its TCRdb copy is limited to in-frame clones, with some not included. The sample shows roughly 110,000 clones, 65% to 80% of them seen only once. This sample is part of a study of cytomegalovirus exposure and HLA in healthy donors. The V gene's germline CDR1 is SEHNR and CDR2 FQNEAQ (reference sequence). This CDR3 is built from 13 residues. V lost 2 bases, J lost 1 base, and 5 bases lay in between.

V usage is TRBV7-9 and J usage is TRBJ1-1; D is unclear. This receptor was identified in a male donor in good health and CMV-seropositive. The sample comprised PBMCs. This CDR3 reads CASSLFGNTEAFF. As DNA, the CDR3 is TGTGCCAGCAGCTTATTCGGGAACACTGAAGCTTTCTTT.